Listed below are T cell receptor beta chains from one sample, sequenced in a study of shared clonotypes between healthy human individuals. The repertoire was sequenced with immunoSEQ multiplex PCR; TCRdb's copy has only in-frame clones and lacks some. The sample shows around 2.5 million clones, 93% of them seen only once. The sequencing sample was made of naive CD4+ T cells from PBMCs. The receptor set was obtained from a young man in good health. Some clones in this sample may be carry-over from other donors' samples. CDR3s include the opening cysteine and the closing phenylalanine or tryptophan. The D gene is left open where the match is weak. Clone size appears in some rows only: once, few, many, or a class for an expanded clone.

>TRBV7-3|TRBD1|TRBJ2-7|-
CASSLVGQGGEQYF
TGTGCCAGCAGCTTAGTGGGACAGGGGGGAGAGCAGTACTTC
>TRBV7-9|TRBD2|TRBJ2-1|-
CASSAIASSGGNEQFF
TGTGCCAGCAGCGCGATAGCCTCCAGCGGGGGGAATGAGCAGTTCTTC
>TRBV28|-|TRBJ1-2|once
CASSLRRLGYGYTF
TGTGCCAGCAGTTTACGACGTCTCGGCTATGGCTACACCTTC
>TRBV5-1|-|TRBJ2-7|-
CASSLESEQYF
TGCGCCAGCAGCTTGGAGAGTGAGCAGTACTTC
>TRBV7-8|-|TRBJ1-5|-
CASSMADQPQHF
TGTGCCAGCAGCATGGCAGATCAGCCCCAGCATTTT
>TRBV7-2|TRBD1|TRBJ1-2|-
CASSLGGGPYGYTF
TGTGCCAGCAGCTTAGGAGGGGGCCCCTATGGCTACACCTTC
>TRBV5-4|-|TRBJ1-6|once
CASSSGGTLVSPLHF
TGTGCCAGCAGCTCGGGGGGGACTCTGGTTTCACCCCTCCACTTT
>TRBV23-1|TRBD2|TRBJ2-7|-
CASSREPGLAGVSAYEQYF
TGCGCCAGCAGTCGCGAACCGGGACTAGCGGGAGTGTCGGCGTACGAGCAGTACTTC
>TRBV7-2|TRBD2|TRBJ2-4|-
CASSSPGLARNIQYF
TGTGCCAGCAGCTCCCCGGGACTAGCCCGAAACATTCAGTACTTC
>TRBV18|-|TRBJ1-2|-
CASSPLSVDRSGYTF
TGTGCCAGCTCACCACTTTCTGTGGACCGATCTGGCTACACCTTC
>TRBV6-1|-|TRBJ1-5|-
CASSEAYVSNQPQHF
TGTGCCAGCAGTGAAGCATACGTCAGCAATCAGCCCCAGCATTTT
>TRBV7-8|-|TRBJ2-3|-
CASRRRVSDTQYF
TGTGCCAGCAGGCGCAGGGTTTCAGATACGCAGTATTTT
>TRBV11-1|TRBD1|TRBJ1-1|-
CASSFAGGTEAFF
TGTGCCAGCAGCTTCGCAGGGGGAACTGAAGCTTTCTTT
>TRBV11-2|-|TRBJ1-1|-
CASSPGPDTEAFF
TGTGCCAGCAGCCCGGGACCGGACACTGAAGCTTTCTTT
>TRBV7-8|-|TRBJ1-5|-
CASSTYAGSNQPQHF
TGTGCCAGCAGCACTTACGCGGGGAGCAATCAGCCCCAGCATTTT
>TRBV19|-|TRBJ2-1|-
CASSITGSYNEQFF
TGTGCCAGTAGTATAACAGGCTCCTACAATGAGCAGTTCTTC
>TRBV5-5|-|TRBJ1-1|-
CASSPQFVGSTEAFF
TGTGCCAGCAGCCCGCAATTTGTGGGGAGCACTGAAGCTTTCTTT